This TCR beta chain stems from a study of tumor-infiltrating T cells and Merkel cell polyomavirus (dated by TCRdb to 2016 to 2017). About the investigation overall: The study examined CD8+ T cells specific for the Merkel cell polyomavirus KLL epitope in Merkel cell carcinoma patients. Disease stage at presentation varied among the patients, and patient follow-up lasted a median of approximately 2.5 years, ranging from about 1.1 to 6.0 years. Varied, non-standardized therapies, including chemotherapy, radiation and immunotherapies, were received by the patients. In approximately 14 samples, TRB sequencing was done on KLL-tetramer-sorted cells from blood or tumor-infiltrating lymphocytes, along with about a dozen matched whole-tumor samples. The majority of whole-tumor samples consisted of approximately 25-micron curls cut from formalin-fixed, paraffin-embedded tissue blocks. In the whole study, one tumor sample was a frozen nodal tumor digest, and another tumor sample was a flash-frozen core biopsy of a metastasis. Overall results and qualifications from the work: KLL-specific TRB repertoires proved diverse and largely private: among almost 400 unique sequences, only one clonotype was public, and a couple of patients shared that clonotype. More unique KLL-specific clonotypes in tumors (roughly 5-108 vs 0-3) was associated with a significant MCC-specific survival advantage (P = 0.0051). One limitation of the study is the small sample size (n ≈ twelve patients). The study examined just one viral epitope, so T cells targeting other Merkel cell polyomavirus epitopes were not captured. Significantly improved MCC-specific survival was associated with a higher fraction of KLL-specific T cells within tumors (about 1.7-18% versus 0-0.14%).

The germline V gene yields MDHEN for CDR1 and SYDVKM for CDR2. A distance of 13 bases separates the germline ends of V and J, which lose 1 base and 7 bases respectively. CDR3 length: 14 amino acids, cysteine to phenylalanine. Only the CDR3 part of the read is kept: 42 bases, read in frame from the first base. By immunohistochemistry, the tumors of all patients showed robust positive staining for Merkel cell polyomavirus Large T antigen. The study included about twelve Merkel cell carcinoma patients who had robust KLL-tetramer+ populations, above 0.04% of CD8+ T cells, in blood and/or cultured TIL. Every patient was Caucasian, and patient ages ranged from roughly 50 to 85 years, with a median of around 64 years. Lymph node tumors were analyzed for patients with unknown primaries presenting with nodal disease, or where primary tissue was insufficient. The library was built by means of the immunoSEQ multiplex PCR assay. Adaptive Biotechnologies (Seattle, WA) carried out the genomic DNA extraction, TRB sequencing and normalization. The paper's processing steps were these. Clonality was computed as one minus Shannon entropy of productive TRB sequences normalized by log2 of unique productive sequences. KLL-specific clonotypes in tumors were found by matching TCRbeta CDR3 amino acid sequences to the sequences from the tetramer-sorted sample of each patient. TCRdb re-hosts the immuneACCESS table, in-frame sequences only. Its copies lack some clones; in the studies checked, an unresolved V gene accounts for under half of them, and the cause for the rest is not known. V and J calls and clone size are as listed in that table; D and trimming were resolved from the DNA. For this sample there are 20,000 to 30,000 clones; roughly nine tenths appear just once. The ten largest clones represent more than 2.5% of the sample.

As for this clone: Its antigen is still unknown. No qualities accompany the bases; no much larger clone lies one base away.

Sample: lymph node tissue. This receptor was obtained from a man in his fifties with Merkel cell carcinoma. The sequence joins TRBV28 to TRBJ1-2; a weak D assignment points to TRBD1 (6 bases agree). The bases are TGTGCCAGCAGTTTATCGGGGGGGGCGCCTGGCTACACCTTC. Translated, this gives CASSLSGGAPGYTF.